The present TCR beta chain was sequenced within a study of CD8+CD57+ T cells in acquired aplastic anemia. About the study: The DNA of sorted CD4+ and CD8+ cells averaged about 3 ug. Whole-study findings and limits: Researchers report that around 29 CD8+ CDR3 sequences appeared in both patients and controls.

CDR3 and TCR beta VDJ profiling relied on a genomic DNA template. TCRdb called the reads again in MiXCR, with one record for every CDR3 protein. Here the sample spans about 290,000 distinct CDR3 sequences, about 50% being singletons. This clonotype was picked up many times. As yet, its antigen is unknown. Individuals selected for sequencing had exhibited CD8+CD57+ cell expansion on flow cytometry. No therapy was given to patients before blood sampling. The clonotype originates from a human donor with aplastic anemia. The source material was sorted CD4+, CD8+, or CD8+CD57+ T cells (not recorded which) from PBMCs.

Written as DNA, the CDR3 is TGTGCCAGCAGCCAAGGGGGACAGGCACTTCGGAATTCACCCCTCCACTTT. This codes for CASSQGGQALRNSPLHF. The chain combines TRBV3-1 with TRBJ1-6; 8 nucleotides agree with TRBD1. With 1 base clipped from V and 7 bases from J, the junction kept 9 bases outside the gene matches. The CDR3 runs 17 residues. Germline V gene data show CDR1 as LGHDT and CDR2 as YNNKEL (reference sequence).